The T cell receptor (beta chain) under discussion was sequenced for a study of cytomegalovirus exposure and HLA in healthy donors. Study-level results: DRB1 showed the most TCR associations and HLA-C the fewest in a later analysis, as rates varied by HLA locus. A later analysis by the authors found several of the most significant clusters apparently linked to common viral pathogens. Across donors, presence/absence analyses took sequencing depth to be roughly uniform.

Worth noting for this clone: Its cognate antigen is unknown.

It was with 60 Vbeta and 13 Jbeta primers that the PCR ran. Profiled with immunoSEQ multiplex PCR; TCRdb holds only in-frame clones, not every one. The data contain 150,000 to 200,000 clones, about three quarters of them seen just once; the ten biggest clones take up roughly 2%. This CDR3 contains 13 residues. Per germline, CDR1 SGHVS and CDR2 FQNEAQ. V was shortened by 4 bases and J by 4 bases, with 10 bases between the two germline ends. Sample: PBMCs. The chain carries TRBV7-8 and TRBJ1-2; D remains ambiguous. The source is a female donor in good health and CMV-seronegative. In DNA, the CDR3 is TGTGCCAGCAGCTCATCGAGGTTCTATGGCTACACCTTC. It encodes CASSSSRFYGYTF.